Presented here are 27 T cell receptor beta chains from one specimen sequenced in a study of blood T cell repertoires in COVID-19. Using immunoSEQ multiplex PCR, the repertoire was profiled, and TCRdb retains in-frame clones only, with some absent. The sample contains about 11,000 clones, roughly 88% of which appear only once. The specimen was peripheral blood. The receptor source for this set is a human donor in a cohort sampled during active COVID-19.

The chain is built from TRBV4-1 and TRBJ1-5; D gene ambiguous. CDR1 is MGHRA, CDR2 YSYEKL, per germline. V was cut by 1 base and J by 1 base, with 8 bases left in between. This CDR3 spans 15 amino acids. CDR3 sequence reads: CASSQVSVSNQPQHF. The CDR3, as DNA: TGCGCCAGCAGCCAAGTCTCGGTCAGCAATCAGCCCCAGCATTTT.

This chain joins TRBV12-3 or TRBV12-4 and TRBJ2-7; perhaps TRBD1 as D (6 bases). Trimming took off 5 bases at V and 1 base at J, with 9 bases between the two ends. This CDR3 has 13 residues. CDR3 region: CASSTDRSYEQYF. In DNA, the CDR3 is TGTGCCAGCAGTACGGACAGATCCTACGAGCAGTACTTC.

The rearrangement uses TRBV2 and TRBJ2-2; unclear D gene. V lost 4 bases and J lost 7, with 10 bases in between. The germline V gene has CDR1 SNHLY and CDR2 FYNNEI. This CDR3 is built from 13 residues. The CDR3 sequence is CASSGENNGELFF. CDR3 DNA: TGTGCCAGCAGTGGTGAGAATAACGGGGAGCTGTTTTTT.

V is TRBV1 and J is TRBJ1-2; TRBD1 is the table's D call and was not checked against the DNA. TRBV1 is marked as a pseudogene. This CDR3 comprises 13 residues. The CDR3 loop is CTRSEQGDYGYTF. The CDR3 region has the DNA TGCACCAGGTCCGAACAGGGGGACTATGGCTACACCTTC.

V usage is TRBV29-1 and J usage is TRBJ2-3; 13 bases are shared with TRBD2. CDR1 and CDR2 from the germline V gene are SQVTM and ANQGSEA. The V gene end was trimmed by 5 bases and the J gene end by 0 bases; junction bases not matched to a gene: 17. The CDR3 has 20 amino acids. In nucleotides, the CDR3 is TGCAGCGTTAAGGTCCCGGGACTAGCGGGATTGACTACTAGCACAGATACGCAGTATTTT. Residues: CSVKVPGLAGLTTSTDTQYF.

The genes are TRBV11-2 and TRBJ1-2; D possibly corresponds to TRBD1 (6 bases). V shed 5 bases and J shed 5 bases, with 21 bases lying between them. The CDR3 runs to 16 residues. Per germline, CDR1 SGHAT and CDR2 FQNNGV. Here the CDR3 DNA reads TGTGCCAGCAGCCCCCACGCGGGGGGCGTGGGTTATGGCTACACCTTC. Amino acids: CASSPHAGGVGYGYTF.

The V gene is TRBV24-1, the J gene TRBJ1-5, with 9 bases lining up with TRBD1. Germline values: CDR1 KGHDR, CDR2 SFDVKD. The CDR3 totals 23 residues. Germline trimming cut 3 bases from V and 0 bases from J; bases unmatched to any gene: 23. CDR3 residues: CATSDQKGDRAYPLSYSNQPQHF. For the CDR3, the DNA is TGTGCCACCAGTGATCAGAAGGGGGACAGGGCCTATCCCTTAAGCTATAGCAATCAGCCCCAGCATTTT.

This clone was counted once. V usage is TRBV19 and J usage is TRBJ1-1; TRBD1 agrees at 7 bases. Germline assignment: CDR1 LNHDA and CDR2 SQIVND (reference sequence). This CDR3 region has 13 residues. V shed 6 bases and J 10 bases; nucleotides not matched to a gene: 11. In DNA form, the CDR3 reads TGTGCCAGTAGCCCGGGACAGACGGCGCGAGCTTTCTTT. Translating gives CASSPGQTARAFF.

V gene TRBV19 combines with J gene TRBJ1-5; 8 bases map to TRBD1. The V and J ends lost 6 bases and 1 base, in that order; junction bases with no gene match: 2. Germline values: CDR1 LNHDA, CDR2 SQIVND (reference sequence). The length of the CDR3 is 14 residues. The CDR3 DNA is TGTGCCAGTAGCGACAGGGGAAGCAATCAGCCCCAGCATTTT. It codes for CASSDRGSNQPQHF.

CDR3 nucleotides: TGTGCCAGCAGCGAGGGGGCTTGGAACAATGAGCAGTTCTTC. The encoded protein is CASSEGAWNNEQFF. The J gene is TRBJ2-1, the V gene TRBV7-3; TRBD1 matches 7 bases. The V and J ends lost 5 bases and 5 bases, in that order; junction bases with no gene match: 6. The CDR3 loop spans 14 amino acids. The germline gives CDR1 SGHTA, CDR2 FQGTGA.

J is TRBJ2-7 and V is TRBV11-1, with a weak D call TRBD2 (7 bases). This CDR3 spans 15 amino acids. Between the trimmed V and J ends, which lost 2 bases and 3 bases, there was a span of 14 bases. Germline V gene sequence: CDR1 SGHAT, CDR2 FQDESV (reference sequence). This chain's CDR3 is CASSLKSRGHYEQYF. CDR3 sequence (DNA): TGTGCCAGCAGCTTAAAGTCGCGGGGGCACTACGAGCAGTACTTC.

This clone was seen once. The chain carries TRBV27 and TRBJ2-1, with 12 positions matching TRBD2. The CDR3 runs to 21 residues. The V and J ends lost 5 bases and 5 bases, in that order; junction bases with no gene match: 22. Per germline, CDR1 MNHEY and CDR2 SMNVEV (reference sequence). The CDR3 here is CASSPHPPLAGGQARDNEQFF. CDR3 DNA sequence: TGTGCCAGCAGTCCACACCCCCCACTAGCGGGAGGACAAGCAAGGGACAATGAGCAGTTCTTC.

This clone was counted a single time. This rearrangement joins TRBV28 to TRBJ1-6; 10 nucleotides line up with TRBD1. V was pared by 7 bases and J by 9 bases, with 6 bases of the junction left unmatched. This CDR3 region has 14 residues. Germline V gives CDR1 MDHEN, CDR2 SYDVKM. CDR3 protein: CASKGQGGISPLHF. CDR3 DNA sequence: TGTGCCAGCAAAGGACAGGGGGGTATTTCACCCCTCCACTTT.

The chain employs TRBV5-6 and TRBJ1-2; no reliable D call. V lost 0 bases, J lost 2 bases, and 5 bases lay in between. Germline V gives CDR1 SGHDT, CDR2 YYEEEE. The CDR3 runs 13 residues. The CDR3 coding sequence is TGTGCCAGCAGCTTGGGAGGGAACTATGGCTACACCTTC. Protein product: CASSLGGNYGYTF.

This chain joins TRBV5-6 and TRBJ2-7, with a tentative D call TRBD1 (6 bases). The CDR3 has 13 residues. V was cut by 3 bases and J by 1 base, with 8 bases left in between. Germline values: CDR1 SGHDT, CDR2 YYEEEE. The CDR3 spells CASSSTGSYEQYF. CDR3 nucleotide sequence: TGTGCCAGCAGCTCCACAGGGTCCTACGAGCAGTACTTC.

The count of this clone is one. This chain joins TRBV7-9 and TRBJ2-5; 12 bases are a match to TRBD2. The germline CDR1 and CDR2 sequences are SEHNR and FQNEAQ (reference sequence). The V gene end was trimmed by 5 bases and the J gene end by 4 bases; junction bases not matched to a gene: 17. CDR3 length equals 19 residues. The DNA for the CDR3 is TGTGCCAGCAGCCCCCGGAATCCTCGACTAGCGGGAGAAGGAGAGACCCAGTACTTC. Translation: CASSPRNPRLAGEGETQYF.

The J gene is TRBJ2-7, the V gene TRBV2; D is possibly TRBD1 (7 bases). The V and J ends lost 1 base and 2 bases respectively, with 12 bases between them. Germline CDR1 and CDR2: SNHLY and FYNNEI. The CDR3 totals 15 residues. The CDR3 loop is CASSEGGTATYEQYF. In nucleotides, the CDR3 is TGTGCCAGCAGTGAAGGCGGGACAGCAACCTACGAGCAGTACTTC. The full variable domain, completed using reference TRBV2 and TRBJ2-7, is EPEVTQTPSHQVTQMGQEVILRCVPISNHLYFYWYRQILGQKVEFLVSFYNNEISEKSEIFDDQFSVERPDGSNFTLKIRSTKLEDSAMYFCASSEGGTATYEQYFGPGTRLTVT.

The DNA of the CDR3 is TGTGCCAGCAGCAACACTCGGGGGGGGACAGATACGCAGTATTTT. It codes for CASSNTRGGTDTQYF. V and J are TRBV2 and TRBJ2-3, with TRBD2 matching 8 bases. Unmatched junction bases numbered 8, after V lost 6 bases and J lost 3 bases. The CDR3 sequence is 15 residues long. Germline CDR1 SNHLY, CDR2 FYNNEI.

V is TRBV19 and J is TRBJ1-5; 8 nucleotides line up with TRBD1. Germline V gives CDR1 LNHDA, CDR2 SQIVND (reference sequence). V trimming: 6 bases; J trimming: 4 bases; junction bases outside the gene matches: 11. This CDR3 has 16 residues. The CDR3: CASSGTGPLRNQPQHF. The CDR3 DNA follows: TGTGCCAGTAGCGGGACAGGCCCGTTAAGAAATCAGCCCCAGCATTTT. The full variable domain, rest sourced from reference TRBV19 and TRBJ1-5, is DGGITQSPKYLFRKEGQNVTLSCEQNLNHDAMYWYRQDPGQGLRLIYYSQIVNDFQKGDIAEGYSVSREKKESFPLTVTSAQKNPTAFYLCASSGTGPLRNQPQHFGDGTRLSIL.

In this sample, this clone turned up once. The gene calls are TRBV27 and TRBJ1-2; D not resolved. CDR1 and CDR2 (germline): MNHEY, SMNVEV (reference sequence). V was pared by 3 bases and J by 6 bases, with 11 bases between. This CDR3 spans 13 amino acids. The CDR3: CASSFSPEHGYTF. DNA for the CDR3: TGTGCCAGCAGTTTTTCGCCGGAGCATGGCTACACCTTC.

Here the CDR3 reads CAISLSSGIAGELFF. The CDR3 DNA sequence: TGTGCCATCAGTCTTAGTAGCGGGATCGCCGGGGAGCTGTTTTTT. The chain joins TRBV10-3 to TRBJ2-2; 8 bases agree with TRBD2. This CDR3 is 15 amino acids long. Unmatched junction bases numbered 8, after V lost 5 bases and J lost 6 bases. CDR1 is ENHRY, CDR2 SYGVKD, per germline.

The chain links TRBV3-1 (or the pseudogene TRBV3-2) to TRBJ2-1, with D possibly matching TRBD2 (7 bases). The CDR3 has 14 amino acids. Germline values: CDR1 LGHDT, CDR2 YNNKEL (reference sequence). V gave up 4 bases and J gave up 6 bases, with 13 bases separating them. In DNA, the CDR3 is TGTGCCAGCAGCCGGCAAGGGGGGGGCAATGAGCAGTTCTTC. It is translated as CASSRQGGGNEQFF.

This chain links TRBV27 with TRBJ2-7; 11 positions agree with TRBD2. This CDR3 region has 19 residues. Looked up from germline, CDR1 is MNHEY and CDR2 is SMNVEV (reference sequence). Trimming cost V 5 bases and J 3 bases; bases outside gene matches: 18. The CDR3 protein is CASSNQIAGGPHLVYEQYF. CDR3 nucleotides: TGTGCCAGCAGTAACCAAATAGCGGGAGGGCCGCACCTGGTCTACGAGCAGTACTTC.

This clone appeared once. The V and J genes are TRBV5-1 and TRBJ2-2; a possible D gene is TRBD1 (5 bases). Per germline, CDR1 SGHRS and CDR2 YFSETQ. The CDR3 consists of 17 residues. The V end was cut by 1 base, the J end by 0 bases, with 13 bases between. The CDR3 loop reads CASSLLSRQSNTGELFF. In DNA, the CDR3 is TGCGCCAGCAGCTTGTTAAGTCGACAGTCGAACACCGGGGAGCTGTTTTTT.

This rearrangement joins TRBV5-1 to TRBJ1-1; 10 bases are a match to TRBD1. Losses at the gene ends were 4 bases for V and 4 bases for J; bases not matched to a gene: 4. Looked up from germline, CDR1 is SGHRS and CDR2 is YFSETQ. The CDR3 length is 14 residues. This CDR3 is CASSGGQGSTEAFF. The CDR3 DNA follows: TGCGCCAGCAGCGGGGGACAGGGGAGCACTGAAGCTTTCTTT.

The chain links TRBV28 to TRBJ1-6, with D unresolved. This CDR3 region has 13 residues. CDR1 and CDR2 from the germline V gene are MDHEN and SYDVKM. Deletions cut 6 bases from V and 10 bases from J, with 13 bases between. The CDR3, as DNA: TGTGCCAGCAGGCCCTCCGGGTCCTCACCCCTCCACTTT. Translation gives CASRPSGSSPLHF.

The CDR3 DNA is TGTGCCAGCAGTTACCCCAGGGAACCCAGCTATAATTCACCCCTCCACTTT. Its protein product is CASSYPREPSYNSPLHF. The chain uses TRBV6-2 or TRBV6-3 and TRBJ1-6, with a weak D call TRBD1 (5 bases). This CDR3 spans 17 amino acids. Germline assignment: CDR1 MNHEY and CDR2 SVGEGT. Deletions cut 2 bases from V and 3 bases from J, with 14 bases between.